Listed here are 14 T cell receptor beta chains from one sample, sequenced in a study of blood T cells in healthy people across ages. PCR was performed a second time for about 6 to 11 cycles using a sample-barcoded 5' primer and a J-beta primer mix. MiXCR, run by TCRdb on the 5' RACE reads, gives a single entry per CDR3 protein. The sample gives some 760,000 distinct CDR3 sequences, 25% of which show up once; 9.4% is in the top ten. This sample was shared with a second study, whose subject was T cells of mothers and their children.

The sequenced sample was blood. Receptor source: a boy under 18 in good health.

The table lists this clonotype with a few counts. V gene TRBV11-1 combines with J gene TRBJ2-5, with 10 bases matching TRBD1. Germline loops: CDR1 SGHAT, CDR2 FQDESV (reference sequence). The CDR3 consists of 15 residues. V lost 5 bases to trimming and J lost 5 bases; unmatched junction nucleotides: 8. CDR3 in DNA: TGTGCCAGCAGCCTAGGGACAGGGGTTGTGGAGACCCAGTACTTC. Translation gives CASSLGTGVVETQYF.

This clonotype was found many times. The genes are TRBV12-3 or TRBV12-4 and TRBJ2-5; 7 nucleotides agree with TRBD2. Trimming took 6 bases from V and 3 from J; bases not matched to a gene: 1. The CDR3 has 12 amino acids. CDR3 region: CASSSGEETQYF. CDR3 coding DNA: TGTGCCAGCAGCAGCGGGGAAGAGACCCAGTACTTC.

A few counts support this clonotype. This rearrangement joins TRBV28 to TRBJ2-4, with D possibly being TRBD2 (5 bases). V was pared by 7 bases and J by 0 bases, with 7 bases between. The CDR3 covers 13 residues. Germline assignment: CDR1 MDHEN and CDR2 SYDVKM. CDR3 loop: CASKLGAKNIQYF. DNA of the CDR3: TGTGCCAGCAAACTAGGAGCCAAAAACATTCAGTACTTC.

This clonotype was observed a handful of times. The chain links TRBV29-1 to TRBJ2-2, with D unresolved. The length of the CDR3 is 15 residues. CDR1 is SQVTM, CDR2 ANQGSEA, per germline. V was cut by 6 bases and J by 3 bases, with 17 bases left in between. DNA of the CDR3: TGCAGCGTCGGAAGACTTCCACCCGACACCGGGGAGCTGTTTTTT. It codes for CSVGRLPPDTGELFF.

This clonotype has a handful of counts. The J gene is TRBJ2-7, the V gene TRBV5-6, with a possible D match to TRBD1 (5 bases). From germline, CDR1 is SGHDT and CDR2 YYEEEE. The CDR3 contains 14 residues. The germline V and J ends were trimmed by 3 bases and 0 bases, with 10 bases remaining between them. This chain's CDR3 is CASSSLGASYEQYF. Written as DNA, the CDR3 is TGTGCCAGCAGCTCATTAGGGGCCTCCTACGAGCAGTACTTC.

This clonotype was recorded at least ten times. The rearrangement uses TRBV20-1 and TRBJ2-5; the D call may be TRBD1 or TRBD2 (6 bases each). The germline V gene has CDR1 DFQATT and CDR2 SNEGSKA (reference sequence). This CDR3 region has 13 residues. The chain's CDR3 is CSARGGPQETQYF. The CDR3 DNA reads TGCAGCGCCCGAGGGGGGCCTCAAGAGACCCAGTACTTC.

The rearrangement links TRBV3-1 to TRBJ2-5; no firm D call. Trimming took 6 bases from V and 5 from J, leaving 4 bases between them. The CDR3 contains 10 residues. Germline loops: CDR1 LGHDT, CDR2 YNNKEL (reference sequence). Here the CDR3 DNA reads TGTGCCAGCAGAGCCGAGACCCAGTACTTC. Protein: CASRAETQYF.

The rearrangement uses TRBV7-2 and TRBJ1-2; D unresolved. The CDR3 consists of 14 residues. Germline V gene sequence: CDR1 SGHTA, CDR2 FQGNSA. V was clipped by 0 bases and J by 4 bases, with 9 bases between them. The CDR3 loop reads CASSLAQDLYGYTF. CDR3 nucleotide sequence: TGTGCCAGCAGCTTAGCGCAGGACCTCTATGGCTACACCTTC.

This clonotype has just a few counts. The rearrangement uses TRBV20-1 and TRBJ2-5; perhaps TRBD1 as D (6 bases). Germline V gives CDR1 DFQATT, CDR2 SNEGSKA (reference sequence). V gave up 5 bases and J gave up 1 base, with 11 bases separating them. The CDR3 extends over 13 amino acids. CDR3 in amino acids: CSASQGPQETQYF. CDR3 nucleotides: TGCAGTGCTTCCCAGGGGCCCCAAGAGACCCAGTACTTC.

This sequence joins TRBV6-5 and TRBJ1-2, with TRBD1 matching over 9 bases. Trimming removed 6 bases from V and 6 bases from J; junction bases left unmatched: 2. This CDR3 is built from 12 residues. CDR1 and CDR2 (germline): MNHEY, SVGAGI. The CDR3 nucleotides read TGTGCCAGCAGGGGACAGGGAGATGGCTACACCTTC. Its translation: CASRGQGDGYTF.

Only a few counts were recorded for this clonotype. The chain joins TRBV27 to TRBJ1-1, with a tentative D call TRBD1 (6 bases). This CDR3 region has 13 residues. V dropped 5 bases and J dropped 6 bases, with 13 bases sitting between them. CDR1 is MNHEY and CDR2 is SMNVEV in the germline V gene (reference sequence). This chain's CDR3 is CASSSGGRAEAFF. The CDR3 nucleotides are TGTGCCAGCAGTAGTGGGGGGCGGGCTGAAGCTTTCTTT.

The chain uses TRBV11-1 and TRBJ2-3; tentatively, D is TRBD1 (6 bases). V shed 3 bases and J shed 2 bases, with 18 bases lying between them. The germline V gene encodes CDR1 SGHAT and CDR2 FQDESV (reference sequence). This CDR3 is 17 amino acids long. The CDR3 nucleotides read TGTGCCAGCAGCTTTAGCTCTGGGACACCCGACACAGATACGCAGTATTTT. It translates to CASSFSSGTPDTDTQYF.

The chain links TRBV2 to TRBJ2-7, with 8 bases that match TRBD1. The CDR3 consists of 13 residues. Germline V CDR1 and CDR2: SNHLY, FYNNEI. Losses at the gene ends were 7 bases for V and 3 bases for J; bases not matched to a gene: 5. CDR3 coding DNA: TGTGCCAGCACTATTGGACAGGGCTACGAGCAGTACTTC. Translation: CASTIGQGYEQYF.

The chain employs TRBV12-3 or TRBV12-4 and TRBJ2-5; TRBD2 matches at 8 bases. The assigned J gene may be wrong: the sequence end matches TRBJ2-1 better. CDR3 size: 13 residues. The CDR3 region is CASSISGTNEQFF. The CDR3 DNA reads TGTGCCAGCAGCATTAGCGGGACCAATGAGCAGTTCTTC.